Below, 22 T cell receptor beta chains from the same sample are listed, as sequenced in a study of blood T cells in healthy people across ages. PCR was performed a second time for about 7 to 12 cycles using a sample-barcoded 5' primer and a J-beta primer mix. TCRdb recomputed calls from the 5' RACE reads with MiXCR, one row per CDR3 protein. The repertoire holds fewer than 950,000 distinct CDR3 sequences, roughly 35% seen once, with 13% in the top ten. Input material: blood. All receptors come from a man in his late teens or twenties in good health.

The chain links TRBV27 to TRBJ2-7; D unclear. Germline V CDR1 and CDR2: MNHEY, SMNVEV (reference sequence). V shed 5 bases and J shed 1 base, with 12 bases lying between them. The CDR3 totals 14 residues. The CDR3, as DNA: TGTGCCAGCAGTCGTTCGGACGGATCCTACGAGCAGTACTTC. Protein sequence: CASSRSDGSYEQYF.

Only a few counts were recorded for this clonotype. The chain is built from TRBV29-1 and TRBJ2-5; maybe TRBD2 (5 bases). There are 12 residues in the CDR3. V shed 6 bases and J shed 4 bases, with 12 bases lying between them. Germline CDR1 and CDR2: SQVTM and ANQGSEA. CDR3 sequence: CSVAAAGETQYF. The CDR3 DNA reads TGCAGCGTGGCCGCGGCGGGAGAGACCCAGTACTTC.

This clonotype was picked up many times. This chain uses TRBV6-2 or TRBV6-3 with TRBJ2-7, with D maybe TRBD1 (7 bases). V shed 7 bases and J shed 4 bases, with 20 bases lying between them. Germline V gives CDR1 MNHEY, CDR2 SVGEGT. The CDR3 has 15 residues. CDR3 coding DNA: TGTGCCAGCATAGGAACCAGGGGGGAGGAGTACGAGCAGTACTTC. Amino acids: CASIGTRGEEYEQYF.

This clonotype was seen once. The V call is TRBV24-1, the J call TRBJ2-3; no reliable D call. The CDR3 is 14 residues long. Germline-derived CDR1 and CDR2 are KGHDR and SFDVKD. V was pared by 0 bases and J by 2 bases, with 5 bases between. The CDR3 reads CATSDLRITDTQYF. CDR3 nucleotides: TGTGCCACCAGTGATTTGAGGATCACAGATACGCAGTATTTT.

Notes on this clonotype: The germline gene is not matched at one end of the junction; a read error may be the cause. The chain has TRBV7-2 and TRBJ2-1; perhaps D is TRBD1 or TRBD2 (5 bases each). CDR1 and CDR2 (germline): SGHTA, FQGNSA. The CDR3 totals 14 residues. For the CDR3, the DNA is TGTGCCGGCAGCTGGGGGAGCTCCTACAATGAGCAGTTCTTC. Translated: CAGSWGSSYNEQFF.

V is TRBV7-3 and J is TRBJ2-6; a possible D gene is TRBD1 (6 bases). CDR3 size: 20 residues. CDR1 is SGHTA, CDR2 FQGTGA, per germline. V gave up 2 bases and J gave up 0 bases, with 20 bases separating them. CDR3 sequence (DNA): TGTGCCAGCAGCTTACACAGGGTAACATTGAGGGACTCTGGGGCCAACGTCCTGACTTTC. It translates to CASSLHRVTLRDSGANVLTF.

The chain is built from TRBV5-1 and TRBJ1-1; 7 bases agree with TRBD1. Trimming at V came to 2 bases and at J to 0 bases, leaving 4 bases not matched to a gene. There are 15 residues in the CDR3. Germline CDR1 is SGHRS and CDR2 is YFSETQ. The CDR3 DNA sequence: TGCGCCAGCAGCTTAGACAGGGTTATGAACACTGAAGCTTTCTTT. It specifies CASSLDRVMNTEAFF.

This clonotype was counted only a few times. The chain recombines TRBV5-1 with TRBJ2-2; D is unresolved. V lost 4 bases to trimming and J lost 1 base, with 2 bases between them. CDR3 size: 12 residues. CDR1 is SGHRS, CDR2 YFSETQ, per germline. The CDR3 loop is CASSMNTGELFF. The CDR3 DNA sequence: TGCGCCAGCAGCATGAACACCGGGGAGCTGTTTTTT.

The chain uses TRBV12-3 or TRBV12-4 and TRBJ1-1, with 9 bases fitting TRBD1. Trimming took 6 bases from V and 7 from J; bases not matched to a gene: 9. The CDR3 contains 14 residues. The CDR3 reads CASREYRGRNEAFF. The CDR3 region has the DNA TGTGCCAGCAGAGAGTACAGGGGGCGGAATGAAGCTTTCTTT.

As concerns this clonotype: The junction and the germline gene differ at one end; a read error may be behind it. The V call is TRBV7-2, the J call TRBJ1-6; a possible D gene is TRBD1 (5 bases). CDR1 is SGHTA, CDR2 FQGNSA, per germline. The CDR3 is 12 amino acids. For the CDR3, the DNA is TGTGCCAGCAGCTTTATGGGGGGACCCCTTCACTTT. It translates to CASSFMGGPLHF.

This clonotype has just a few counts. This chain joins TRBV4-2 and TRBJ2-2, with TRBD1 identical over 8 bases. Per germline, CDR1 LGHNA and CDR2 YNFKEQ. The J segment lost 5 bases and the V segment lost 0 bases, leaving 5 bases of the junction unmatched. This CDR3 contains 16 residues. The CDR3 nucleotides are TGTGCCAGCAGCCAAGATGACAGGGGTACAACCGGGGAGCTGTTTTTT. This encodes CASSQDDRGTTGELFF.

V gene TRBV12-3 or TRBV12-4 combines with J gene TRBJ1-2; D gene unclear. The CDR3 consists of 16 residues. The V end was cut by 3 bases, the J end by 1 base, with 15 bases between. CDR3 sequence: CASSLGTHPNNYGYTF. For the CDR3, the DNA is TGTGCCAGCAGTTTGGGCACTCACCCAAATAACTATGGCTACACCTTC.

This chain connects TRBV2 to TRBJ1-5; D is ambiguous. Trimming took 5 bases from V and 0 from J, leaving 17 bases between them. CDR1 is SNHLY, CDR2 FYNNEI, per germline. The length of the CDR3 is 17 residues. The CDR3 sequence is CASSSGQVDPSNQPQHF. CDR3 DNA: TGTGCCAGCAGTTCTGGGCAGGTAGATCCTAGCAATCAGCCCCAGCATTTT. The whole variable domain, filled in from reference TRBV2 and TRBJ1-5, reads EPEVTQTPSHQVTQMGQEVILRCVPISNHLYFYWYRQILGQKVEFLVSFYNNEISEKSEIFDDQFSVERPDGSNFTLKIRSTKLEDSAMYFCASSSGQVDPSNQPQHFGDGTRLSIL.

This clonotype was observed many times. The chain links TRBV7-2 to TRBJ1-1; D gene uncertain. CDR1 is SGHTA, CDR2 FQGNSA, per germline. The V gene lost 2 bases and the J gene lost 0 bases, with 4 bases spanning the gap. The CDR3 is 13 residues long. The CDR3 sequence is CASSLSLNTEAFF. CDR3 DNA sequence: TGTGCCAGCAGCTTAAGTCTGAACACTGAAGCTTTCTTT.

V is TRBV7-9 and J is TRBJ2-3; unclear D gene. CDR1 SEHNR and CDR2 FQNEAQ come from the germline V gene (reference sequence). The CDR3 is made up of 14 amino acids. Trimming cost V 11 bases and J 1 base, with 16 bases left between them. The CDR3 DNA follows: TGTGCCTCCAAAGCCGCAGCCGGCACAGATACGCAGTATTTT. This encodes CASKAAAGTDTQYF.

This clonotype was counted at least ten times. The junction departs from germline at one end; a sequencing error may be responsible. This sequence joins TRBV7-9 and TRBJ1-4; D not certain. CDR3 length: 12 amino acids. The germline CDR1 and CDR2 sequences are SEHNR and FQNEAQ (reference sequence). Written as DNA, the CDR3 is TGCGCCAGCAGCTTACCCAATGAAAAACTGTTTTTT. It yields the protein CASSLPNEKLFF. The whole variable domain, remainder taken from reference TRBV7-9 and TRBJ1-4, is DTGVSQNPRHKITKRGQNVTFRCDPISEHNRLYWYRQTLGQGPEFLTYFQNEAQLEKSRLLSDRFSAERPKGSFSTLEIQRTEQGDSAMYLCASSLPNEKLFFGSGTQLSVL.

This clonotype was recorded a few times. The V gene is TRBV5-1, the J gene TRBJ1-6; the D gene is possibly TRBD1 (6 bases). Per the germline V gene, CDR1 is SGHRS and CDR2 is YFSETQ. V was trimmed by 4 bases and J by 0 bases, leaving 11 bases between them. The CDR3 is 16 residues long. Here the CDR3 DNA reads TGCGCCAGCAGCCAGGACAGTAGCTCCTATAATTCACCCCTCCACTTT. Its translation: CASSQDSSSYNSPLHF.

This rearrangement joins TRBV18 to TRBJ2-1, with 12 bases fitting TRBD2. The CDR3 covers 14 residues. CDR1 and CDR2 (germline): KGHSH, LQKENI. V trimming: 10 bases; J trimming: 3 bases; junction bases outside the gene matches: 4. CDR3 protein: CATSGGALYNEQFF. In nucleotides, the CDR3 is TGTGCCACTAGCGGGGGGGCTCTCTACAATGAGCAGTTCTTC.

The rearrangement joins TRBV25-1 to TRBJ2-5; D gene ambiguous. Germline CDR1 MGHDK, CDR2 SYGVNS. Between the trimmed V and J ends, which lost 0 bases and 6 bases, there was a span of 11 bases. This CDR3 is 14 amino acids long. The CDR3 here is CASSEYGHEKTQYF. The CDR3 nucleotides read TGTGCCAGCAGTGAATATGGGCATGAAAAGACCCAGTACTTC.

This clonotype was observed a handful of times. This chain joins TRBV5-1 and TRBJ1-2; D unresolved. The CDR3 consists of 13 residues. The ends were cut back, 0 bases at V and 6 bases at J, with 9 bases in the middle. Per germline, CDR1 SGHRS and CDR2 YFSETQ. This chain's CDR3 is CASSLAQSHGYTF. DNA for the CDR3: TGCGCCAGCAGCTTGGCCCAGTCCCATGGCTACACCTTC. The variable domain in full, with the rest retrieved from reference TRBV5-1 and TRBJ1-2, is KAGVTQTPRYLIKTRGQQVTLSCSPISGHRSVSWYQQTPGQGLQFLFEYFSETQRNKGNFPGRFSGRQFSNSRSEMNVSTLELGDSALYLCASSLAQSHGYTFGSGTRLTVV.

This clonotype was counted a single time. J is TRBJ2-1 and V is TRBV7-2; D is ambiguous. V was shortened by 5 bases and J by 4 bases, with 6 bases between the two germline ends. Germline CDR1 is SGHTA and CDR2 is FQGNSA. The CDR3 contains 12 residues. The CDR3 nucleotides are TGTGCCAGCAGCACACAATACAATGAGCAGTTCTTC. Amino acid sequence: CASSTQYNEQFF.

The V gene is TRBV5-1, the J gene TRBJ2-2; 8 nucleotides line up with TRBD2. V lost 3 bases, J lost 3 bases, and 4 bases stayed unmatched. This CDR3 has 15 amino acids. From germline, CDR1 is SGHRS and CDR2 YFSETQ. The CDR3 spells CASSSGGVDTGELFF. The CDR3 DNA reads as TGCGCCAGCAGCTCCGGGGGGGTGGACACCGGGGAGCTGTTTTTT.